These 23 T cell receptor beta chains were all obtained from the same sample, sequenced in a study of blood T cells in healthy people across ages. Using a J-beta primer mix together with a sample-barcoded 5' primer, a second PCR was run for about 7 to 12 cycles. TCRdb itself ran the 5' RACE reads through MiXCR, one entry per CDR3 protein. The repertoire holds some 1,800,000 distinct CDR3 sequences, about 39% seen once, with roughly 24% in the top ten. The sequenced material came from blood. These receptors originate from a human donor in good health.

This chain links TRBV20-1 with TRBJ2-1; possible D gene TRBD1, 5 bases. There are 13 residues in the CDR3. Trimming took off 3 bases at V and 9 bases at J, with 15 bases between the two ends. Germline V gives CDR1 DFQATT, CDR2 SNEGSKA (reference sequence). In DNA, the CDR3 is TGCAGTGCTAGGACTCCCTGGGGCGGTGAGCAGTTCTTC. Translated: CSARTPWGGEQFF.

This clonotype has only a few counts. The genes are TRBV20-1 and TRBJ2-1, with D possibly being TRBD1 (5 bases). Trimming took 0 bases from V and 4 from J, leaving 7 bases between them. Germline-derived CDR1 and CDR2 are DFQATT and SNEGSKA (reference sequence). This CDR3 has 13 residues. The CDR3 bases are TGCAGTGCTAGAGAGGGGCTATACAATGAGCAGTTCTTC. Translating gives CSAREGLYNEQFF.

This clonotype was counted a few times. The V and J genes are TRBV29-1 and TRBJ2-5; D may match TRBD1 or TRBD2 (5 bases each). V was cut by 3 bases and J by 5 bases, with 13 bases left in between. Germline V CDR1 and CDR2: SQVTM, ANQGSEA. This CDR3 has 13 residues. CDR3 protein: CSVDTGPGETQYF. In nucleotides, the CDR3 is TGCAGCGTTGACACGGGGCCAGGGGAGACCCAGTACTTC.

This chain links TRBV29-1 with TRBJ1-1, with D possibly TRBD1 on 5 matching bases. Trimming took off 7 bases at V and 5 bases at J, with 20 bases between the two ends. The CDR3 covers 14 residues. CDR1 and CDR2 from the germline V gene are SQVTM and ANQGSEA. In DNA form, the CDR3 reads TGCAGCGGCTACGGGTCGGGGAGGGGAACTGAAGCTTTCTTT. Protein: CSGYGSGRGTEAFF.

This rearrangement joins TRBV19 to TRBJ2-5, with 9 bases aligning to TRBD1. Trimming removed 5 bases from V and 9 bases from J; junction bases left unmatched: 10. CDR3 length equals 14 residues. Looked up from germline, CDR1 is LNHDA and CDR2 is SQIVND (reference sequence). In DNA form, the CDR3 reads TGTGCCAGTAGTCCGGACAGGGGAAGGGAGGCCCAGTACTTC. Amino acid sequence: CASSPDRGREAQYF.

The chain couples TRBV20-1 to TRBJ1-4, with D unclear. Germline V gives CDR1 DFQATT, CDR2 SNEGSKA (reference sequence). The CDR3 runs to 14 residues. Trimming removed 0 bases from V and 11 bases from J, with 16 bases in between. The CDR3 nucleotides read TGCAGTGCTAGAGATCGAGGGTTAATCGAGAAACTGTTTTTT. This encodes CSARDRGLIEKLFF.

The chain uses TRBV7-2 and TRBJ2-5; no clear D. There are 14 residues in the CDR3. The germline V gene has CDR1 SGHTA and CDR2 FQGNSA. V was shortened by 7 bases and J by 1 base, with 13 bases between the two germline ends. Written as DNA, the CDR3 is TGTGCCAGCACCATCGGTGGCAGCCAAGAGACCCAGTACTTC. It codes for CASTIGGSQETQYF.

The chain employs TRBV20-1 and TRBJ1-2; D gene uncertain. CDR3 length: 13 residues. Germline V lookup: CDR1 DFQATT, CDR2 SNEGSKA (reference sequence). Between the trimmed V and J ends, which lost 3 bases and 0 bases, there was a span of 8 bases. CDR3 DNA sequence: TGCAGTGCTAGTTTGGGAGCTAACTATGGCTACACCTTC. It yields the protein CSASLGANYGYTF.

This CDR3 reads CASSQVTAGTSSYEQYF. In nucleotides, the CDR3 is TGTGCCAGCAGCCAAGTGACAGCGGGAACGAGCTCCTACGAGCAGTACTTC. The rearrangement links TRBV4-2 to TRBJ2-7, with 7 bases lining up with TRBD2. Germline V gives CDR1 LGHNA, CDR2 YNFKEQ. This CDR3 is 17 amino acids long. The J segment lost 0 bases and the V segment lost 1 base, leaving 9 bases of the junction unmatched.

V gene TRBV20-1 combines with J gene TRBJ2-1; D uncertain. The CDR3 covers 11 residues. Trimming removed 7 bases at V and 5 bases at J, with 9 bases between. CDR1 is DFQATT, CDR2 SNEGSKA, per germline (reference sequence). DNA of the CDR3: TGCAGTGGGGGTCTGGACAATGAGCAGTTCTTC. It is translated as CSGGLDNEQFF.

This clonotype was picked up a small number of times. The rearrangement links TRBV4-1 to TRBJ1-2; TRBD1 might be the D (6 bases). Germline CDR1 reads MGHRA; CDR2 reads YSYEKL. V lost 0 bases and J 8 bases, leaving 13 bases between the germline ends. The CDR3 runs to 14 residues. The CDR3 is CASSQEQQGPGYTF. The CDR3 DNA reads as TGCGCCAGCAGCCAAGAGCAACAGGGTCCGGGCTACACCTTC.

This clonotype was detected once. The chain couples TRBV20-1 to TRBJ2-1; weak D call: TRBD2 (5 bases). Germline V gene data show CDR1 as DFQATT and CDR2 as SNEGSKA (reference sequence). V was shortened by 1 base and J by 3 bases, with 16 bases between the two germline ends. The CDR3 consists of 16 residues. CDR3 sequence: CSARVNDYMNYNEQFF. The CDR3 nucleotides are TGCAGTGCTAGAGTTAACGACTACATGAACTACAATGAGCAGTTCTTC.

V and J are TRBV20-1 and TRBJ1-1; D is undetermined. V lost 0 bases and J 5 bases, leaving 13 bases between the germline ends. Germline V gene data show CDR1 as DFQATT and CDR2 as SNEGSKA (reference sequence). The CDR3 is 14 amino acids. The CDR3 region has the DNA TGCAGTGCTAGAGAGGGGAATAGGAGAACTGAAGCTTTCTTT. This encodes CSAREGNRRTEAFF.

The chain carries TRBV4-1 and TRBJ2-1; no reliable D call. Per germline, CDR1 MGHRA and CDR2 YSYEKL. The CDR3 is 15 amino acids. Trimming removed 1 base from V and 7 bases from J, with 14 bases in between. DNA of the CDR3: TGCGCCAGCAGCCAAGTCCCCTCTCGTCTTAATGAGCAGTTCTTC. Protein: CASSQVPSRLNEQFF.

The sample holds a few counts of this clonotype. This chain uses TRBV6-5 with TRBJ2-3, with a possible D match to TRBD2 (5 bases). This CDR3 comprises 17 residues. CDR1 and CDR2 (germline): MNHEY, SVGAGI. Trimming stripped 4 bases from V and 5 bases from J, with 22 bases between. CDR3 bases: TGTGCCAGCAGTTTCGCTCTTACGTGGGGAGTTGGAGATACGCAGTATTTT. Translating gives CASSFALTWGVGDTQYF.

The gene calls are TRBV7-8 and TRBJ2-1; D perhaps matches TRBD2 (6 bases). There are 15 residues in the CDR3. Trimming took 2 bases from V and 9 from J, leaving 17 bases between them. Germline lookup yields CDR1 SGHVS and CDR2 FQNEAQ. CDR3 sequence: CASSLPQGRGGEQFF. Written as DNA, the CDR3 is TGTGCCAGCAGCTTACCCCAGGGACGGGGAGGTGAGCAGTTCTTC.

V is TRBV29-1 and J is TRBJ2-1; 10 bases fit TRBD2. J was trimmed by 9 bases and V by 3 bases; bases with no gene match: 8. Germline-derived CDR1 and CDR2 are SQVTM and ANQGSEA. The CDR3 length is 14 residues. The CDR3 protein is CSVDEAGGRGEQFF. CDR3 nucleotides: TGCAGCGTTGACGAAGCGGGGGGGCGAGGTGAGCAGTTCTTC.

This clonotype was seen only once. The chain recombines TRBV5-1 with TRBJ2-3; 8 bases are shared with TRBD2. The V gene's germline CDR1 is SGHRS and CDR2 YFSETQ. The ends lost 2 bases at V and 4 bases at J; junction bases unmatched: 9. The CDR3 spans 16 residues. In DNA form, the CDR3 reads TGCGCCAGCAGCTTCCTCGCGGGGGGACAACCAGATACGCAGTATTTT. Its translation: CASSFLAGGQPDTQYF.

The CDR3 spells CASSLALAGAEQYF. As DNA, the CDR3 is TGTGCCAGCAGCTTAGCGCTAGCGGGGGCCGAGCAGTACTTC. This chain connects TRBV7-7 to TRBJ2-5, with 10 bases identical to TRBD2. The J call may be wrong; the DNA end is better matched by TRBJ2-7. The V gene's germline CDR1 is SSHAT and CDR2 FNYEAQ (reference sequence). The CDR3 totals 14 residues.

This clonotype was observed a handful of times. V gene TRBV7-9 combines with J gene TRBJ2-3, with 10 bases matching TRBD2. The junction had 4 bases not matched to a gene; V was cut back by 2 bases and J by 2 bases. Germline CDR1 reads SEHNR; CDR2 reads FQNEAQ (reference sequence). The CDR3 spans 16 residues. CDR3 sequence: CASSLRLAGYTDTQYF. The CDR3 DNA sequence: TGTGCCAGCAGCTTACGACTAGCGGGCTACACAGATACGCAGTATTTT.

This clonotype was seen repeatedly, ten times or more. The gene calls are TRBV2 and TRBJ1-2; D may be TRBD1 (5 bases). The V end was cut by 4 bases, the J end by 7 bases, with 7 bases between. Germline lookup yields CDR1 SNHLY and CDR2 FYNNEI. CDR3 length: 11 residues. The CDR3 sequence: CASSVGGGYTF. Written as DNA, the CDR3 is TGTGCCAGCAGTGTCGGGGGTGGCTACACCTTC. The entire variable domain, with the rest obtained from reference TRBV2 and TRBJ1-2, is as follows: EPEVTQTPSHQVTQMGQEVILRCVPISNHLYFYWYRQILGQKVEFLVSFYNNEISEKSEIFDDQFSVERPDGSNFTLKIRSTKLEDSAMYFCASSVGGGYTFGSGTRLTVV.

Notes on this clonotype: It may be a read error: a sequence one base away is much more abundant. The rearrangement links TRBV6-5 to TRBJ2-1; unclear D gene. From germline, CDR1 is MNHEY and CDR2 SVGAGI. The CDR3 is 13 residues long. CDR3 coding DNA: TGTGCCAGCAGTTACGACTCCTGGAATGAGCAGCTCTTC. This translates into CASSYDSWNEQLF.

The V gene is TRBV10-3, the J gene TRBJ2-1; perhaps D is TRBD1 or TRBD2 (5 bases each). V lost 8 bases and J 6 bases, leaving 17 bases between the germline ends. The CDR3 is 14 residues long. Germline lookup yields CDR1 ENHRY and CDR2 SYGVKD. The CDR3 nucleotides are TGTGCCATCTACAACGGGACCGTCTCCAATGAGCAGTTCTTC. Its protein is CAIYNGTVSNEQFF.